The T cell receptor beta chain described here comes from a study of blood T cell repertoires in COVID-19. Study details: The United States, Italy and Spain provided the acute and convalescent COVID-19 samples. Sample material is recorded as cDNA or gDNA derived from T cells, B-cell-depleted T cells, or PBMCs.

Study processing details: Cell counts per sample came from amplifying reference gene primers. TCRdb keeps only in-frame clones here, not all; method: immunoSEQ multiplex PCR. V and J calls and clone size are copied from that table; D and trimming were computed from the DNA. The table lists 250,000 or so clones, approximately 86% of them singletons. This sequence originates from a man older than 75 with acute or convalescent COVID-19. Material for sequencing was peripheral blood.

The CDR3 nucleotides are TGCAGCGTCCCTGGACTAGCGGGAGGTAGCACAGATACGCAGTATTTT. As protein: CSVPGLAGGSTDTQYF. V usage is TRBV29-1 and J usage is TRBJ2-3, with TRBD2 matching 14 bases. CDR1 and CDR2 (germline): SQVTM, ANQGSEA. CDR3 length equals 16 residues. The V and J ends lost 6 bases and 0 bases, in that order; junction bases with no gene match: 5.